One sample yielded the 18 T cell receptor beta chains listed below, sequenced in a study of T cell repertoires in cytomegalovirus infection. TCRdb used MiXCR to reprocess the reads, holding one entry per CDR3 protein. The sample lists some 400,000 distinct CDR3 sequences; about a sixth were seen once. Sequenced input: PBMCs. The source of these receptors is a human donor in good health (CMV status not recorded). Some clones in this sample may be carry-over from other donors' samples.

The chain joins TRBV2 to TRBJ2-3; TRBD1 might be the D (5 bases). Germline assignment: CDR1 SNHLY and CDR2 FYNNEI. The CDR3 runs to 16 residues. Deletions cut 0 bases from V and 6 bases from J, with 16 bases between. The DNA for the CDR3 is TGTGCCAGCAGTGAAGCGGGGCAGGCTATATCGGATACGCAGTATTTT. It codes for CASSEAGQAISDTQYF. Full variable domain (missing parts from reference TRBV2 and TRBJ2-3): EPEVTQTPSHQVTQMGQEVILRCVPISNHLYFYWYRQILGQKVEFLVSFYNNEISEKSEIFDDQFSVERPDGSNFTLKIRSTKLEDSAMYFCASSEAGQAISDTQYFGPGTRLTVL.

This sequence joins TRBV12-3 or TRBV12-4 and TRBJ2-3; D gene ambiguous. CDR3 length equals 13 residues. V lost 2 bases to trimming and J lost 4 bases, with 7 bases between them. DNA of the CDR3: TGTGCCAGCAGTTTAAATATCGCAGATACGCAGTATTTT. Protein: CASSLNIADTQYF.

This clonotype was found many times. This chain links TRBV11-2 with TRBJ2-1, with 7 bases aligning to TRBD1. After removal of 1 base from V and 0 bases from J, the junction contained 0 bases not matched to a gene. From germline, CDR1 is SGHAT and CDR2 FQNNGV. This CDR3 spans 15 amino acids. CDR3 bases: TGTGCCAGCAGCTTAGGGACAGGCTCCTACAATGAGCAGTTCTTC. It encodes CASSLGTGSYNEQFF.

This clonotype was recorded many times. This chain's CDR3 is CASSPPDRGSYEQYF. The DNA for the CDR3 is TGTGCCAGCAGCCCTCCTGACAGGGGGTCCTACGAGCAGTACTTC. The gene calls are TRBV7-2 and TRBJ2-7, with 9 positions matching TRBD1. V shed 5 bases, J shed 1 base, and the junction held 6 bases outside the gene matches. This CDR3 has 15 residues. Germline V lookup: CDR1 SGHTA, CDR2 FQGNSA.

This clonotype was detected only a few times. The gene calls are TRBV12-3 or TRBV12-4 and TRBJ1-1; D gene unclear. Trimming took off 10 bases at V and 8 bases at J, with 14 bases between the two ends. CDR3 size: 11 residues. CDR3 sequence reads: CATSYRAEAFF. Here the CDR3 DNA reads TGTGCCACCAGCTACCGGGCCGAAGCTTTCTTT.

In this sample, this clonotype turned up many times. The chain uses TRBV28 and TRBJ2-3, with 7 bases lining up with TRBD2. This CDR3 has 17 amino acids. Germline CDR1 is MDHEN and CDR2 is SYDVKM. Trimming removed 7 bases from V and 4 bases from J; junction bases left unmatched: 17. This chain's CDR3 is CASKSYAGAGRSDTQYF. The CDR3 DNA reads as TGTGCCAGCAAATCCTACGCGGGAGCGGGAAGGTCAGATACGCAGTATTTT.

This clonotype was seen repeatedly, ten times or more. The chain employs TRBV7-2 and TRBJ2-4; D might be TRBD1 (5 bases). Germline V gene lookup returns CDR1 SGHTA and CDR2 FQGNSA. V was shortened by 1 base and J by 0 bases, with 10 bases between the two germline ends. The CDR3 runs 16 residues. The CDR3 bases are TGTGCCAGCAGCTTAGTGGACACCATAGCCAAAAACATTCAGTACTTC. Its translation: CASSLVDTIAKNIQYF.

This clonotype was recorded at least ten times. The chain carries TRBV7-2 and TRBJ2-1; the D gene could be TRBD1 or TRBD2 (6 bases each). Germline V CDR1 and CDR2: SGHTA, FQGNSA. V was trimmed by 8 bases and J by 5 bases, leaving 13 bases between them. This CDR3 is 13 amino acids long. The CDR3 region has the DNA TGTGCCAGCGCCGGAGGGGGGAACAATGAGCAGTTCTTC. This codes for CASAGGGNNEQFF.

This clonotype has a count of ten or more. The chain carries TRBV6-2 or TRBV6-3 and TRBJ2-7; possibly TRBD2 for D (5 bases). V was cut by 0 bases and J by 0 bases, with 18 bases left in between. This CDR3 spans 18 amino acids. CDR1 and CDR2 from the germline V gene are MNHEY and SVGEGT. CDR3 bases: TGTGCCAGCAGTTACTCGTTAATCCCCGGGGTAAGCTCCTACGAGCAGTACTTC. Translating it yields CASSYSLIPGVSSYEQYF.

This clonotype was seen at least ten times. This sequence joins TRBV2 and TRBJ2-1; no reliable D call. Trimming removed 5 bases from V and 0 bases from J, with 8 bases in between. CDR1 SNHLY and CDR2 FYNNEI come from the germline V gene. The length of the CDR3 is 14 residues. CDR3 DNA: TGTGCCAGCAGTCCAGCTGTCTCCTACAATGAGCAGTTCTTC. Its protein product is CASSPAVSYNEQFF.

This clonotype appeared a few times. The V gene is TRBV12-3 or TRBV12-4, the J gene TRBJ1-4, with no clear D. V was trimmed by 0 bases and J by 4 bases, leaving 12 bases between them. CDR3 size: 16 residues. CDR3 residues: CASSLAREGINEKLFF. The DNA of the CDR3 is TGTGCCAGCAGTTTAGCGCGTGAAGGGATTAATGAAAAACTGTTTTTT.

The V call is TRBV7-8, the J call TRBJ1-2; D gene uncertain. The CDR3 loop spans 16 amino acids. CDR1 SGHVS and CDR2 FQNEAQ come from the germline V gene. The ends were cut back, 0 bases at V and 4 bases at J, with 15 bases in the middle. This CDR3 is CASSLARGDTSYGYTF. The CDR3 bases are TGTGCCAGCAGCTTAGCCCGAGGTGACACCTCCTATGGCTACACCTTC.

CDR3 sequence: CASSLPGLPQYF. The CDR3 region has the DNA TGTGCCAGCAGTTTACCGGGGCTACCCCAGTACTTC. The chain is built from TRBV27 and TRBJ2-5; TRBD1 or TRBD2 may be the D gene (5 bases each). The CDR3 consists of 12 residues. Trimming removed 2 bases at V and 9 bases at J, with 10 bases between. CDR1 MNHEY and CDR2 SMNVEV come from the germline V gene (reference sequence).

This clonotype turned up a few times. The V gene is TRBV25-1, the J gene TRBJ2-1, with 8 bases aligning to TRBD2. V lost 1 base to trimming and J lost 6 bases; unmatched junction nucleotides: 5. Germline V gene sequence: CDR1 MGHDK, CDR2 SYGVNS. The CDR3 has 15 residues. The DNA of the CDR3 is TGTGCCAGCAGTGAATCTGGTAGCGGGGTCAATGAGCAGTTCTTC. It yields the protein CASSESGSGVNEQFF.

This clonotype was seen a few times. This chain joins TRBV7-6 and TRBJ2-2; D remains unclear. Trimming removed 2 bases from V and 1 base from J, with 11 bases in between. The CDR3 is made up of 16 amino acids. Per germline, CDR1 SGHVS and CDR2 FNYEAQ. CDR3 in DNA: TGTGCCAGCAGCTTATGGTCTGGGCGGAACACCGGGGAGCTGTTTTTT. It translates to CASSLWSGRNTGELFF.

This clonotype was detected ten times or more. V is TRBV7-2 and J is TRBJ2-3; tentative D call: TRBD2 (7 bases). V was trimmed by 0 bases and J by 3 bases, leaving 10 bases between them. The length of the CDR3 is 15 residues. CDR1 and CDR2 from the germline V gene are SGHTA and FQGNSA. The DNA for the CDR3 is TGTGCCAGCAGCTTAGCGGGGGGGCGAACAGATACGCAGTATTTT. Its translation is CASSLAGGRTDTQYF.

This clonotype showed up just a few times. The chain employs TRBV6-1 and TRBJ1-2; tentative D call: TRBD1 (6 bases). The CDR3 is made up of 14 amino acids. The V end lost 5 bases, the J end lost 8 bases, and 18 bases lay between the germline ends. The germline V gene encodes CDR1 MNHNS and CDR2 SASEGT. This CDR3 reads CASSTSGGAGGYTF. As DNA, the CDR3 is TGTGCCAGCAGTACTAGTGGGGGGGCGGGGGGCTACACCTTC.

Of note for this clonotype: Mismatch with germline at one junction end may stem from a read error. The chain is built from TRBV19 and TRBJ1-2, with TRBD1 identical over 7 bases. Looked up from germline, CDR1 is LNHDA and CDR2 is SQIVND (reference sequence). The CDR3 has 14 residues. The CDR3 DNA sequence: TGTGCCAGTAGTACGGGACAGACCCTGGATGGCTACCCCTTC. Translating gives CASSTGQTLDGYPF.